This T cell receptor (beta chain) was found in a study of cytotoxic CD8 clonotypes in ibrutinib-treated CLL. Study at large: Responses comprised around 24 partial and 2 complete; at median about 68 months, about 15 remained remitted and some twelve progressed. General study points: There were few public clonotypes, and on treatment they contracted or stayed stable. Baseline clonality, above age-matched healthy donor levels, tracked circulating CD8+ T-cell counts.

The intended depth for sequencing was 1 in 200,000 to 1 in 1 million T cells. Profiling relied on immunoSEQ multiplex PCR, and the TCRdb table lists in-frame clones only, not all of them. In the table there are 65,000 to 90,000 clones, 83% of which are singletons. Comment on this clone: What it binds is unknown.

Germline values: CDR1 SNHLY, CDR2 FYNNEI. The CDR3 loop spans 14 amino acids. Trimming at V came to 10 bases and at J to 7 bases, leaving 9 bases not matched to a gene. This TCR was sampled from a human donor with chronic lymphocytic leukemia. Specimen: PBMCs, collected after 24 months of ibrutinib treatment. The chain has TRBV2 and TRBJ2-6; TRBD1 agrees at 8 bases. The CDR3 DNA reads as TGTGCCACCCCCCGCGGACAGGGTGCCAACGTCCTGACTTTC. This encodes CATPRGQGANVLTF. Full variable domain (missing parts from reference TRBV2 and TRBJ2-6): EPEVTQTPSHQVTQMGQEVILRCVPISNHLYFYWYRQILGQKVEFLVSFYNNEISEKSEIFDDQFSVERPDGSNFTLKIRSTKLEDSAMYFCATPRGQGANVLTFGAGSRLTVL.